This is a list of T cell receptor beta chains from one sample in a study of cytomegalovirus exposure and HLA in healthy donors. Profiling relied on immunoSEQ multiplex PCR, and the TCRdb table lists in-frame clones only, not all of them. The sample lists more than 150,000 clones, more than 65% occurring once. Sequenced input: PBMCs. The receptor set was obtained from a woman in her twenties or thirties in good health and CMV-seropositive. The CDR3 runs from the conserved cysteine through the conserved F or W. The D gene is left open where the match is weak. A row's size may be missing; if present it is once, few, many or a size class.

>-|TRBV5-1|TRBJ1-1|-
CASSLDRGEAFF
TGCGCCAGCAGCTTGGATCGGGGTGAAGCTTTCTTT
>TRBD2|TRBV6-1|TRBJ2-1|-
CASSEGGGWINEQFF
TGTGCCAGCAGTGAAGGCGGGGGGTGGATCAATGAGCAGTTCTTC
>-|TRBV9|TRBJ2-1|-
CASSVGGGYNEQFF
TGTGCCAGCAGCGTAGGAGGGGGCTACAATGAGCAGTTCTTC
>-|TRBV6-8|TRBJ2-1|-
CATHRDEQFF
TGTGCCACCCACAGAGATGAGCAGTTCTTC
>-|TRBV5-3|TRBJ2-7|-
CARSFKGRGSYEQYF
TGTGCCAGAAGCTTTAAAGGCAGGGGATCCTACGAGCAGTACTTC
>TRBD2|TRBV30|TRBJ2-3|-
CAWSQRGGADTQYF
TGTGCCTGGAGCCAGCGGGGGGGAGCAGATACGCAGTATTTT
>TRBD1|TRBV28|TRBJ1-2|-
CASSPTGEGEHNYGYTF
TGTGCCAGCAGTCCAACAGGGGAAGGAGAACATAACTATGGCTACACCTTC
>TRBD1|TRBV7-9|TRBJ1-5|-
CASSPRDRGHQPQHF
TGTGCCAGCAGCCCCCGGGACAGGGGCCATCAGCCCCAGCATTTT
>-|TRBV4-1|TRBJ1-6|-
CASSQDTFSPLHF
TGCGCCAGCAGCCAAGATACTTTTTCACCCCTCCACTTT
>TRBD1|TRBV5-6|TRBJ2-3|-
CASSTYDRDGTDTQYF
TGTGCCAGCAGCACATACGACAGGGATGGCACAGATACGCAGTATTTT
>-|TRBV9|TRBJ1-1|-
CASNPVGGTEAFF
TGTGCCAGCAATCCAGTGGGGGGCACTGAAGCTTTCTTT
>-|TRBV9|TRBJ2-7|-
CASSVESGYEQYF
TGTGCCAGCAGCGTAGAGAGCGGCTACGAGCAGTACTTC
>-|TRBV7-2|TRBJ2-7|-
CASSRNRAGKSEQYF
TGTGCCAGCAGCCGAAACAGGGCTGGGAAGAGCGAGCAGTACTTC
>-|TRBV9|TRBJ2-1|-
CASSHLGPSYNEQFF
TGTGCCAGCAGCCACTTGGGGCCCTCCTACAATGAGCAGTTCTTC
>-|TRBV7-2|TRBJ1-6|-
CASSSLSFGGSSYNSPLHF
TGTGCCAGCAGTTCCCTCTCCTTTGGGGGGAGCTCCTATAATTCACCCCTCCACTTT
>TRBD2|TRBV11-2|TRBJ2-1|-
CASSLVPLAGVGDEQFF
TGTGCCAGCAGCTTAGTTCCCCTAGCGGGGGTTGGGGATGAGCAGTTCTTC
>-|TRBV5-1|TRBJ1-5|few
CASSLGGKDQPQHF
TGCGCCAGCAGCTTGGGAGGAAAAGATCAGCCCCAGCATTTT
>TRBD1|TRBV5-6|TRBJ1-5|-
CASSRRGGDPNQPQHF
TGTGCCAGCAGCCGGAGAGGGGGCGACCCCAATCAGCCCCAGCATTTT
>TRBD2|TRBV7-9|TRBJ2-2|-
CASRRAAGGTGELFF
TGTGCCAGCAGACGGGCGGCGGGGGGGACCGGGGAGCTGTTTTTT
>TRBD2|TRBV4-1|TRBJ2-7|-
CASSQGLAGRYYEQYF
TGCGCCAGCAGCCAAGGACTAGCGGGGCGATACTACGAGCAGTACTTC
>TRBD1|TRBV28|TRBJ2-1|-
CASLDRATYNEQFF
TGTGCCAGCCTCGACAGGGCAACCTACAATGAGCAGTTCTTC
>TRBD1|TRBV19|TRBJ1-5|-
CASSEGAIYSNQPQHF
TGTGCCAGTAGCGAGGGGGCCATCTATAGCAATCAGCCCCAGCATTTT
>-|TRBV5-1|TRBJ1-1|-
CASSLDGMNTEAFF
TGCGCCAGCAGCTTAGACGGGATGAACACTGAAGCTTTCTTT
>-|TRBV9|TRBJ2-7|-
CASSVSVSSYEQYF
TGTGCCAGCAGCGTATCTGTCAGCTCCTACGAGCAGTACTTC
>-|TRBV18|TRBJ1-2|-
CASSPQGLLYGYTF
TGTGCCAGCTCACCACAGGGGCTCCTCTATGGCTACACCTTC
>-|TRBV5-1|TRBJ2-5|-
CASSLAPGVGETQYF
TGCGCCAGCAGCTTGGCCCCGGGGGTCGGAGAGACCCAGTACTTC
>-|TRBV6-1|TRBJ1-4|once
CASSEARLTNEKLFF
TGTGCCAGCAGTGAAGCGAGGCTAACTAATGAAAAACTGTTTTTT
>-|TRBV6-5|TRBJ2-5|-
CASSYGRASGQETQYF
TGTGCCAGCAGTTACGGTAGGGCATCGGGACAAGAGACCCAGTACTTC
>-|TRBV7-2|TRBJ1-1|-
CASSPTGLTEAFF
TGTGCCAGCAGCCCAACAGGGCTGACTGAAGCTTTCTTT
>TRBD2|TRBV4-2|TRBJ2-5|-
CASSQVGAGGYQETQYF
TGTGCCAGCAGCCAAGTTGGAGCGGGGGGGTACCAAGAGACCCAGTACTTC
>TRBD2|TRBV4-1|TRBJ2-6|-
CASSQPLAGGPGGANVLTF
TGCGCCAGCAGCCAGCCTCTAGCGGGGGGGCCGGGTGGGGCCAACGTCCTGACTTTC
>-|TRBV9|TRBJ1-1|-
CASSERLNTEAFF
TGTGCCAGCAGCGAGCGGTTGAACACTGAAGCTTTCTTT
>-|TRBV27|TRBJ1-5|-
CASRSGGRPQHF
TGTGCCAGCAGGTCGGGAGGTCGGCCCCAGCATTTT
>TRBD1|TRBV6-1|TRBJ2-1|few
CASSEYGTASYNEQFF
TGTGCCAGCAGTGAATATGGGACAGCCTCCTACAATGAGCAGTTCTTC
>TRBD2|TRBV5-1|TRBJ2-1|-
CASSLSKGRGVTYNEQFF
TGCGCCAGCAGCTTGTCTAAGGGGCGGGGGGTCACCTACAATGAGCAGTTCTTC
>-|TRBV27|TRBJ1-6|few
CASGLQYSPLHF
TGTGCCAGCGGTTTACAGTATTCACCCCTCCACTTT
>TRBD1|TRBV4-1|TRBJ1-2|-
CASTSTRDSPEGGYTF
TGCGCCAGCACCTCGACCCGGGACAGTCCTGAGGGGGGCTACACCTTC
>TRBD1|TRBV7-6|TRBJ2-1|once
CASSLEGTGGTEQFF
TGTGCCAGCAGCTTAGAAGGGACAGGGGGCACTGAGCAGTTCTTC
>-|TRBV11-2|TRBJ1-2|-
CASSFPTGNYGYTF
TGTGCCAGCAGCTTTCCTACAGGGAACTATGGCTACACCTTC
>-|TRBV18|TRBJ2-5|once
CASSQAGIYQETQYF
TGTGCCAGCTCACAGGCGGGTATATACCAAGAGACCCAGTACTTC
>TRBD1|TRBV27|TRBJ1-3|-
CASSRATGAGNTIYF
TGTGCCAGCAGCCGCGCGACAGGGGCTGGAAACACCATATATTTT
>TRBD2|TRBV5-1|TRBJ2-3|few
CASSLFSRGSTDTQYF
TGCGCCAGCAGCTTATTTTCGCGGGGGAGCACAGATACGCAGTATTTT